A single sample is the source of the 21 T cell receptor beta chains below, sequenced in a study of spatial heterogeneity in lung cancer (dated by TCRdb to about 2019). Libraries were made using 5' RACE. TCRdb names NextSeq 500 as the instrument used. The public reads were reprocessed in TCRdb via fastp at Q25 and MiXCR, keeping in-frame beta chains. Each entry merges the rows of one CDR3 protein and shows their most common DNA and genes. The sample table holds some 70,000 distinct CDR3 sequences, of which less than 15% were seen once. Clones ranked in the top ten supply under 7.5% of the sample. The time point label of this sample denotes: sample taken at primary tumor resection. Without any cell sorting, TCR sequencing was performed on whole RNA extracted either from tumor and nontumor lung tissue or from cryopreserved PBMC samples. Sequencing used PBMCs, obtained at surgery. Receptor source: a male donor with early-stage non-small cell lung cancer.

This clonotype came up a few times. This chain links TRBV11-3 with TRBJ2-1, with 13 nucleotides matching TRBD2. The V gene's germline CDR1 is SGHNT and CDR2 YENEEA. V was pared by 4 bases and J by 2 bases, with 8 bases of the junction left unmatched. This CDR3 is 18 amino acids long. The CDR3 sequence is CASSSLGLAGDAYNEQFF. The CDR3, as DNA: TGTGCCAGCAGCTCCCTCGGACTAGCGGGAGATGCCTACAATGAGCAGTTCTTC.

The chain has TRBV4-1 and TRBJ2-7; D might be TRBD1 or TRBD2, each matching 5 bases. This CDR3 contains 14 residues. CDR1 is MGHRA, CDR2 YSYEKL, per germline. V dropped 4 bases and J dropped 0 bases, with 10 bases sitting between them. The DNA of the CDR3 is TGCGCCAGCAGCCTCCGGGACGGCTCCTACGAGCAGTACTTC. This encodes CASSLRDGSYEQYF.

This clonotype was counted a few times. The chain employs TRBV6-6 and TRBJ2-7; a possible D gene is TRBD2 (5 bases). CDR1 is MNHNY, CDR2 SVGAGI, per germline (reference sequence). The CDR3 spans 13 residues. The germline V and J ends were trimmed by 8 bases and 6 bases, with 17 bases remaining between them. CDR3 region: CASALESAGEQYF. CDR3 bases: TGTGCCAGCGCCTTGGAGAGTGCGGGCGAGCAGTACTTC.

This chain uses TRBV7-9 with TRBJ1-1; D ambiguous. This CDR3 has 16 amino acids. Germline CDR1 reads SEHNR; CDR2 reads FQNEAQ (reference sequence). Between the trimmed V and J ends, which lost 5 bases and 7 bases, there was a span of 23 bases. CDR3 sequence: CASSPRVETNTDEAFF. The CDR3 nucleotides read TGTGCCAGCAGCCCCCGGGTAGAGACCAATACAGATGAAGCTTTCTTT.

This clonotype was seen a handful of times. In DNA form, the CDR3 reads TGTGCCAGCCGAGACAGTTCTGAAGCTTTCTTT. Encoded protein: CASRDSSEAFF. The chain uses TRBV2 and TRBJ1-1; possible D gene TRBD1, 5 bases. From germline, CDR1 is SNHLY and CDR2 FYNNEI. This CDR3 has 11 amino acids. V lost 8 bases to trimming and J lost 6 bases, with 10 bases between them.

This chain links TRBV19 with TRBJ2-7; 8 nucleotides agree with TRBD1. The trim removed 6 bases at V and 5 bases at J, leaving 12 bases unmatched. Germline values: CDR1 LNHDA, CDR2 SQIVND (reference sequence). This CDR3 region has 15 residues. CDR3 region: CASSSDRGGGNEQYF. The DNA of the CDR3 is TGTGCCAGTAGCAGCGACAGGGGAGGTGGAAACGAGCAGTACTTC.

This clonotype showed up just a few times. DNA for the CDR3: TGTGCCAGCAGCCCCGGGGTTAATCAGCCCCAGCATTTT. It encodes CASSPGVNQPQHF. The J gene is TRBJ1-5, the V gene TRBV7-2; D is undetermined. In germline, CDR1 is SGHTA, CDR2 FQGNSA. V was clipped by 5 bases and J by 4 bases, with 9 bases between them. The CDR3 contains 13 residues.

This sequence joins TRBV4-3 and TRBJ2-3; D gene uncertain. There are 14 residues in the CDR3. Trimming pared 0 bases from V and 1 base from J, leaving 5 bases between. Germline CDR1 LGHNA, CDR2 YSLEER. This CDR3 reads CASSQDTGTDTQYF. The CDR3 coding sequence is TGCGCCAGCAGCCAAGACACCGGCACAGATACGCAGTATTTT.

The genes are TRBV7-9 and TRBJ2-2, with D possibly being TRBD2 (5 bases). The CDR3 has 15 amino acids. V lost 5 bases, J lost 0 bases, and 10 bases lay in between. Germline lookup yields CDR1 SEHNR and CDR2 FQNEAQ (reference sequence). The CDR3 protein is CASSPLVSNTGELFF. The CDR3 DNA follows: TGTGCCAGCAGCCCACTAGTTTCGAACACCGGGGAGCTGTTTTTT. Complete variable domain (other parts from reference TRBV7-9 and TRBJ2-2): DTGVSQNPRHKITKRGQNVTFRCDPISEHNRLYWYRQTLGQGPEFLTYFQNEAQLEKSRLLSDRFSAERPKGSFSTLEIQRTEQGDSAMYLCASSPLVSNTGELFFGEGSRLTVL.

This clonotype was seen at least ten times. J is TRBJ1-3 and V is TRBV9; D might be TRBD1 (5 bases). The CDR3 is made up of 15 amino acids. CDR1 and CDR2 (germline): SGDLS, YYNGEE. Between the trimmed V and J ends, which lost 0 bases and 2 bases, there was a span of 9 bases. DNA of the CDR3: TGTGCCAGCAGCGTAGAGGGGAATGCTGGAAACACCATATATTTT. Amino acids: CASSVEGNAGNTIYF.

The V gene is TRBV29-1, the J gene TRBJ1-1, with unresolved D. Trimming took 4 bases from V and 4 from J, leaving 4 bases between them. The CDR3 sequence is 10 residues long. Germline loops: CDR1 SQVTM, CDR2 ANQGSEA. The CDR3 region has the DNA TGCAGCGTTGGTGTCACTGAAGCTTTCTTT. Amino acid sequence: CSVGVTEAFF.

This clonotype was seen a few times. This chain links TRBV4-3 with TRBJ2-1; 10 nucleotides line up with TRBD2. Unmatched junction bases numbered 7, after V lost 4 bases and J lost 4 bases. Germline V gene lookup returns CDR1 LGHNA and CDR2 YSLEER. This CDR3 has 16 amino acids. The chain's CDR3 is CASSRLGLAAYNEQFF. In DNA, the CDR3 is TGCGCCAGCAGCCGATTAGGACTAGCGGCTTACAATGAGCAGTTCTTC.

There are a few counts of this clonotype. Its ends do not fully match the called genes, so a read error is possible. This sequence joins TRBV4-2 and TRBJ1-1; maybe TRBD1 (5 bases). CDR1 is LGHNA and CDR2 is YNFKEQ in the germline V gene. This CDR3 has 14 amino acids. The chain's CDR3 is CASSQGGTDPEAFF. The CDR3, as DNA: TGTGCCAGCAGCCAAGGTGGGACTGACCCTGAGGCTTTCTTT.

The sample holds a few counts of this clonotype. The chain links TRBV6-5 to TRBJ2-1; 11 bases align to TRBD2. CDR3 length: 16 amino acids. V dropped 5 bases and J dropped 1; count of bases not matched to a gene: 4. CDR1 is MNHEY and CDR2 is SVGAGI in the germline V gene. CDR3 amino acids: CASSNRLAGSYNEQFF. DNA for the CDR3: TGTGCCAGCAGTAATCGACTAGCGGGATCCTACAATGAGCAGTTCTTC.

This clonotype was found many times. This chain connects TRBV27 to TRBJ2-1; TRBD2 is a possible D gene (6 bases). Trimming took 4 bases from V and 0 from J, leaving 16 bases between them. The germline gives CDR1 MNHEY, CDR2 SMNVEV (reference sequence). This CDR3 has 17 amino acids. The CDR3 sequence is CASSSQPLAISYNEQFF. CDR3 nucleotides: TGTGCCAGCAGTTCCCAGCCCCTAGCGATCTCCTACAATGAGCAGTTCTTC.

The chain recombines TRBV20-1 with TRBJ1-2; D is possibly TRBD1 (5 bases). The CDR3 consists of 14 residues. Germline lookup yields CDR1 DFQATT and CDR2 SNEGSKA (reference sequence). The V and J ends lost 1 base and 1 base respectively, with 10 bases between them. The CDR3 protein is CSARALQDNYGYTF. CDR3 in DNA: TGCAGTGCTAGAGCACTACAGGATAACTATGGCTACACCTTC.

This chain links TRBV19 with TRBJ2-5, with D perhaps being TRBD1 or TRBD2 (5 bases each). Germline loops: CDR1 LNHDA, CDR2 SQIVND (reference sequence). V lost 6 bases to trimming and J lost 3 bases, with 11 bases between them. The CDR3 consists of 13 residues. The CDR3 region is CASRLLGEETQYF. In nucleotides, the CDR3 is TGTGCCAGTAGACTGCTGGGGGAAGAGACCCAGTACTTC. The variable domain in full, with the rest retrieved from reference TRBV19 and TRBJ2-5, is DGGITQSPKYLFRKEGQNVTLSCEQNLNHDAMYWYRQDPGQGLRLIYYSQIVNDFQKGDIAEGYSVSREKKESFPLTVTSAQKNPTAFYLCASRLLGEETQYFGPGTRLLVL.

The rearrangement joins TRBV5-6 to TRBJ1-4; 7 bases agree with TRBD1. CDR1 is SGHDT, CDR2 YYEEEE, per germline. V was clipped by 6 bases and J by 7 bases; unmatched bases: 9. CDR3 length: 14 amino acids. In nucleotides, the CDR3 is TGTGCCAGCACCCTACAGGGGATGGGTGAAAAACTGTTTTTT. Encoded protein: CASTLQGMGEKLFF.

The chain links TRBV6-2 or TRBV6-3 to TRBJ1-1, with D possibly being TRBD1 (5 bases). The CDR3 has 14 residues. V lost 6 bases and J lost 2, with 13 bases in between. From germline, CDR1 is MNHEY and CDR2 SVGEGT. The CDR3 sequence is CASSLGTYNTEAFF. The CDR3 nucleotides read TGTGCCAGCAGCCTCGGGACCTATAACACTGAAGCTTTCTTT.

The J gene is TRBJ1-5, the V gene TRBV5-5; no definite D call. Between the trimmed V and J ends, which lost 0 bases and 6 bases, there was a span of 4 bases. CDR3 length: 12 amino acids. Per germline, CDR1 SGHKS and CDR2 YYEKEE (reference sequence). In nucleotides, the CDR3 is TGTGCCAGCAGCTTGGCGGGTCAGCCCCAGCATTTT. Residues: CASSLAGQPQHF.

This clonotype was picked up a small number of times. The chain couples TRBV24-1 to TRBJ2-7; D unresolved. Germline lookup yields CDR1 KGHDR and CDR2 SFDVKD. Deletions cut 3 bases from V and 2 bases from J, with 13 bases between. The CDR3 length is 15 residues. The CDR3: CATSDPQVFPYEQYF. The CDR3 DNA is TGTGCCACCAGTGATCCTCAGGTTTTCCCCTACGAGCAGTACTTC.